The clone carrying this T cell receptor beta chain was seen many times. The sample belongs to a study of metastatic and nonmetastatic thyroid tumors. Ahead of thyroid surgery, no patient had received treatment of any kind. Germline V CDR1 and CDR2: MNHEY, SVGEGT. V was pared by 6 bases and J by 4 bases, with 11 bases of the junction left unmatched. The CDR3 runs to 17 residues. TCRdb re-processed the PCR reads through MiXCR. The repertoire includes 30,000 to 35,000 clones, around a sixth of them detected once, and over 6% sits in the top ten. The source material was blood. The chain uses TRBV6-2 or TRBV6-3 and TRBJ2-3; 12 positions agree with TRBD2. This TCR came from a female donor with papillary thyroid cancer or a benign thyroid nodule (not recorded which). Some clones in this sample may be carry-over from other donors' samples. CDR3 region: CASSPERTSGNSDTQYF. The CDR3 DNA is TGTGCCAGCAGCCCCGAACGGACTAGCGGGAATTCAGATACGCAGTATTTT.